Below are 14 T cell receptor beta chains sequenced from a single sample in a study of T cell changes during pregnancy in multiple sclerosis (dated by TCRdb to between 2017 and 2020). The receptor library was made with the immunoSEQ multiplex PCR assay. The table was pulled from immuneACCESS by TCRdb, which kept in-frame rearrangements only. Such tables lose some clones; where checked, under half of the loss comes from unresolved V genes, and the rest has no known cause. Recorded for this sample are 74,000 or so clones; around 94% of them occurred a single time. The leading ten clones occupy roughly 0.21% of the sample. Sequenced here: CD4+ T cells from peripheral blood mononuclear cells, sampled before pregnancy. Receptors originate from a female donor with multiple sclerosis, enrolled in a pregnancy study.

This clone was counted a single time. J is TRBJ1-3 and V is TRBV7-9; no clear D gene. Germline V lookup: CDR1 SEHNR, CDR2 FQNEAQ (reference sequence). CDR3 length: 16 residues. Trimming took off 8 bases at V and 4 bases at J, with 21 bases between the two ends. CDR3 in DNA: TGTGCCAGCTTCGGGTTCGTTGGTGGAAGGGGAAACACCATATATTTT. Translated, it gives CASFGFVGGRGNTIYF.

This chain connects TRBV2 to TRBJ2-1; D perhaps matches TRBD1 (6 bases). Per germline, CDR1 SNHLY and CDR2 FYNNEI. V was shortened by 4 bases and J by 6 bases, with 13 bases between the two germline ends. The CDR3 totals 14 residues. CDR3 nucleotide sequence: TGTGCCAGCAGTGTCGAGGGGGAGTCCAATGAGCAGTTCTTC. Amino acids: CASSVEGESNEQFF.

The V gene is TRBV9, the J gene TRBJ2-1, with TRBD1 matching over 9 bases. CDR1 SGDLS and CDR2 YYNGEE come from the germline V gene. The CDR3 spans 14 residues. V shed 2 bases, J shed 10 bases, and the junction held 7 bases outside the gene matches. The CDR3 DNA follows: TGTGCCAGCAGCGTGGGACAGGGATTAGGCGAGCAGTTCTTC. The encoded protein is CASSVGQGLGEQFF.

This rearrangement joins TRBV5-1 to TRBJ1-5, with no clear D. V was clipped by 0 bases and J by 0 bases, with 7 bases between them. The CDR3 runs 15 residues. Per the germline V gene, CDR1 is SGHRS and CDR2 is YFSETQ. DNA of the CDR3: TGCGCCAGCAGCTTGGAGTCAGGTAGCAATCAGCCCCAGCATTTT. Residues: CASSLESGSNQPQHF.

The genes are TRBV6-1 and TRBJ2-7, with 12 bases aligning to TRBD2. The length of the CDR3 is 16 residues. The ends lost 4 bases at V and 5 bases at J; junction bases unmatched: 9. Germline V gives CDR1 MNHNS, CDR2 SASEGT. The DNA of the CDR3 is TGTGCCAGCAGTGGTATTTGGACTAGCGGGGCCCACGAGCAGTACTTC. Amino acids: CASSGIWTSGAHEQYF.

This clone was observed a handful of times. The gene calls are TRBV5-6 and TRBJ2-1, with 9 bases fitting TRBD1. Trimming at V came to 5 bases and at J to 3 bases, leaving 3 bases not matched to a gene. Germline V lookup: CDR1 SGHDT, CDR2 YYEEEE. This CDR3 contains 14 residues. CDR3: CASRRQGGYNEQFF. The CDR3 nucleotides read TGTGCCAGCAGAAGACAGGGGGGCTACAATGAGCAGTTCTTC.

The J gene is TRBJ1-5, the V gene TRBV7-9; 8 positions match TRBD1. V lost 3 bases, J lost 4 bases, and 2 bases stayed unmatched. CDR1 SEHNR and CDR2 FQNEAQ come from the germline V gene (reference sequence). The CDR3 covers 14 residues. CDR3 loop: CASSFDRGNQPQHF. The DNA of the CDR3 is TGTGCCAGCAGCTTTGACAGGGGTAATCAGCCCCAGCATTTT.

The gene calls are TRBV7-3 and TRBJ2-1, with TRBD2 matching 9 bases. The CDR3 sequence is 16 residues long. The J segment lost 8 bases and the V segment lost 1 base, leaving 9 bases of the junction unmatched. CDR1 and CDR2 from the germline V gene are SGHTA and FQGTGA. The CDR3 coding sequence is TGTGCCAGCAGCTTAAGGGAAGCGGGGGGATGGGATGAGCAGTTCTTC. This sequence encodes CASSLREAGGWDEQFF. Variable domain in full (rest from reference TRBV7-3 and TRBJ2-1): GAGVSQTPSNKVTEKGKYVELRCDPISGHTALYWYRQSLGQGPEFLIYFQGTGAADDSGLPNDRFFAVRPEGSVSTLKIQRTERGDSAVYLCASSLREAGGWDEQFFGPGTRLTVL.

This sequence joins TRBV2 and TRBJ1-4; 7 nucleotides match TRBD1. The CDR3 has 14 amino acids. The V segment lost 2 bases and the J segment 7 bases; nucleotides outside the gene matches: 4. The germline V gene encodes CDR1 SNHLY and CDR2 FYNNEI. CDR3 in amino acids: CASSEQQGPEKLFF. The CDR3 coding sequence is TGTGCCAGCAGTGAACAACAGGGGCCTGAAAAACTGTTTTTT.

The chain joins TRBV11-2 to TRBJ1-1; D is uncertain. CDR1 SGHAT and CDR2 FQNNGV come from the germline V gene. The CDR3 extends over 14 amino acids. V lost 5 bases to trimming and J lost 4 bases, with 14 bases between them. CDR3 protein: CASSLTGSVTEAFF. Here the CDR3 DNA reads TGTGCCAGCAGCCTTACGGGGAGTGTCACTGAAGCTTTCTTT.

The V call is TRBV30, the J call TRBJ2-3, with D maybe TRBD2 (6 bases). Germline lookup yields CDR1 GTSNPN and CDR2 SVGIG (reference sequence). Deletions cut 0 bases from V and 0 bases from J, with 7 bases between. The CDR3 length is 14 residues. In DNA form, the CDR3 reads TGTGCCTGGAGTGTTAGCGGTAGCACAGATACGCAGTATTTT. Encoded protein: CAWSVSGSTDTQYF.

This chain connects TRBV6-5 to TRBJ1-4; D ambiguous. CDR1 is MNHEY and CDR2 is SVGAGI in the germline V gene. Trimming shortened V by 6 bases and J by 8 bases, and 13 bases separated the two germline ends. This CDR3 has 13 amino acids. The CDR3 sequence: CASRRPGKEKLFF. CDR3 bases: TGTGCCAGCAGGCGGCCTGGAAAGGAAAAACTGTTTTTT.

CDR3 in DNA: TGTGCCAGCAGCGTAGAGGCTAGCTCCTACAATGAGCAGTTCTTC. This sequence encodes CASSVEASSYNEQFF. The chain is built from TRBV9 and TRBJ2-1; D is unresolved. V lost 0 bases and J lost 0, with 7 bases in between. Germline V lookup: CDR1 SGDLS, CDR2 YYNGEE. The CDR3 totals 15 residues.

The chain carries TRBV27 and TRBJ1-1; D is unresolved. Deletions cut 3 bases from V and 3 bases from J, with 11 bases between. Germline lookup yields CDR1 MNHEY and CDR2 SMNVEV (reference sequence). This CDR3 contains 14 residues. CDR3 nucleotides: TGTGCCAGCAGTTTGACGGGCGGGGACACTGAAGCTTTCTTT. Translated, it gives CASSLTGGDTEAFF.